The 31 T cell receptor beta chains below all came from one sample that was sequenced in a study of blood T cell repertoires in COVID-19. TCRdb keeps only in-frame clones here, not all; method: immunoSEQ multiplex PCR. The data contain 170,000 or so clones, 80% of them seen just once; the ten biggest clones take up 6.5%. The specimen was peripheral blood. All receptors derive from a man between 65 and 80 years old with active or convalescent COVID-19.

The rearrangement joins TRBV2 to TRBJ2-5; TRBD2 agrees at 16 bases. Germline-derived CDR1 and CDR2 are SNHLY and FYNNEI. CDR3 length: 17 amino acids. Losses at the gene ends were 4 bases for V and 4 bases for J; bases not matched to a gene: 6. CDR3 bases: TGTGCCAGCAGTGCGGGACTAGCGGGGGGGCTGGGAGAGACCCAGTACTTC. Translated: CASSAGLAGGLGETQYF. Full variable domain (remainder filled in from reference TRBV2 and TRBJ2-5): EPEVTQTPSHQVTQMGQEVILRCVPISNHLYFYWYRQILGQKVEFLVSFYNNEISEKSEIFDDQFSVERPDGSNFTLKIRSTKLEDSAMYFCASSAGLAGGLGETQYFGPGTRLLVL.

The rearrangement uses TRBV7-2 and TRBJ2-1; unclear D gene. This CDR3 has 14 residues. The germline V and J ends were trimmed by 1 base and 1 base, with 5 bases remaining between them. Germline V gene sequence: CDR1 SGHTA, CDR2 FQGNSA. For the CDR3, the DNA is TGTGCCAGCAGCTTAGACAAATCCTACAATGAGCAGTTCTTC. Translated: CASSLDKSYNEQFF.

This clone was detected a few times. The rearrangement links TRBV10-3 to TRBJ2-7, with 8 nucleotides matching TRBD2. This CDR3 spans 15 amino acids. Germline V gene data show CDR1 as ENHRY and CDR2 as SYGVKD. Trimming cost V 3 bases and J 0 bases; bases outside gene matches: 4. The CDR3 bases are TGTGCCATCAGTGATGGTAGCGGGGCCTCCTACGAGCAGTACTTC. It is translated as CAISDGSGASYEQYF.

The chain recombines TRBV12-3 or TRBV12-4 with TRBJ1-2; D uncertain. V was trimmed by 1 base and J by 3 bases, leaving 3 bases between them. The CDR3 spans 12 residues. The CDR3 here is CASSLDYYGYTF. The CDR3 region has the DNA TGTGCCAGCAGTTTAGACTACTATGGCTACACCTTC.

This clone came up a few times. This chain connects TRBV28 to TRBJ1-2; weak D call: TRBD1 (6 bases). The length of the CDR3 is 15 residues. In germline, CDR1 is MDHEN, CDR2 SYDVKM. With 4 bases removed from V and 4 bases from J, the gap between germline ends came to 16 bases. CDR3 in amino acids: CASSSEGGGSYGYTF. CDR3 coding DNA: TGTGCCAGCAGTTCGGAGGGCGGGGGCAGCTATGGCTACACCTTC.

This clone came up many times. Here the CDR3 DNA reads TGTGCCAGCAGCTTAGGCTGGACAGGGGGCTCAACTAATGAAAAACTGTTTTTT. It yields the protein CASSLGWTGGSTNEKLFF. V usage is TRBV7-9 and J usage is TRBJ1-4; 11 bases are shared with TRBD1. Trimming removed 1 base from V and 0 bases from J; junction bases left unmatched: 4. The CDR3 is 18 residues long. The germline V gene encodes CDR1 SEHNR and CDR2 FQNEAQ (reference sequence).

V gene TRBV28 combines with J gene TRBJ1-3, with D possibly being TRBD1 (5 bases). Trimming pared 4 bases from V and 1 base from J, leaving 11 bases between. The germline V gene encodes CDR1 MDHEN and CDR2 SYDVKM. CDR3 length: 15 residues. The chain's CDR3 is CASSSPGGSGNTIYF. Written as DNA, the CDR3 is TGTGCCAGCAGTTCTCCGGGGGGTTCTGGAAACACCATATATTTT.

The chain has TRBV12-3 or TRBV12-4 and TRBJ2-3, with D possibly TRBD2 on 6 matching bases. The V gene lost 5 bases and the J gene lost 4 bases, with 7 bases spanning the gap. The CDR3 covers 12 residues. DNA for the CDR3: TGTGCCAGCAGTGGGGAGGCAGATACGCAGTATTTT. This gives the protein CASSGEADTQYF.

CDR3 region: CAALGGLAEDTGELFF. CDR3 nucleotide sequence: TGTGCCGCATTGGGCGGACTAGCGGAGGACACCGGGGAGCTGTTTTTT. V is TRBV10-3 and J is TRBJ2-2; 10 nucleotides agree with TRBD2. J was trimmed by 3 bases and V by 11 bases; bases with no gene match: 12. The CDR3 consists of 16 residues. Germline lookup yields CDR1 ENHRY and CDR2 SYGVKD.

J is TRBJ2-3 and V is TRBV11-2, with D possibly matching TRBD2 (5 bases). CDR1 and CDR2 (germline): SGHAT, FQNNGV. CDR3 length: 19 amino acids. The V end was cut by 2 bases, the J end by 1 base, with 22 bases between. The CDR3 is CASSLRGSRGSQGTDTQYF. For the CDR3, the DNA is TGTGCCAGCAGCTTAAGAGGGAGTCGCGGATCCCAGGGCACAGATACGCAGTATTTT.

The chain links TRBV19 to TRBJ1-4; possible D gene TRBD1, 6 bases. The V and J ends lost 4 bases and 8 bases respectively, with 17 bases between them. In germline, CDR1 is LNHDA, CDR2 SQIVND (reference sequence). This CDR3 is 15 amino acids long. CDR3 sequence reads: CASSKDSTRGEKLFF. The CDR3 DNA follows: TGTGCCAGTAGTAAGGACAGTACTCGGGGCGAAAAACTGTTTTTT. The full variable domain, in which reference TRBV19 and TRBJ1-4 provide the parts outside the CDR3, is DGGITQSPKYLFRKEGQNVTLSCEQNLNHDAMYWYRQDPGQGLRLIYYSQIVNDFQKGDIAEGYSVSREKKESFPLTVTSAQKNPTAFYLCASSKDSTRGEKLFFGSGTQLSVL.

CDR3 coding DNA: TGTGCCAGCAGTGATAGCGGGGGGTTAGAGACCCAGTACTTC. As protein: CASSDSGGLETQYF. This chain connects TRBV2 to TRBJ2-5; 10 nucleotides line up with TRBD2. The germline V gene has CDR1 SNHLY and CDR2 FYNNEI. The CDR3 is 14 amino acids. With 3 bases clipped from V and 4 bases from J, the junction kept 2 bases outside the gene matches.

The chain links TRBV6-5 to TRBJ1-1; D perhaps matches TRBD1 (5 bases). Trimming cost V 9 bases and J 8 bases, with 19 bases left between them. The CDR3 totals 13 residues. Germline lookup yields CDR1 MNHEY and CDR2 SVGAGI. DNA of the CDR3: TGTGCCAGTACTATGACAGAAAAGACGGAAGCTTTCTTT. Translation gives CASTMTEKTEAFF.

Details on this clone: Different DNA sequences within this sample yield the same CDR3. The chain employs TRBV7-2 and TRBJ2-3, with D unresolved. CDR1 is SGHTA, CDR2 FQGNSA, per germline. The CDR3 contains 14 residues. V dropped 1 base and J dropped 1 base, with 6 bases sitting between them. CDR3 region: CASSLDSGTDTQYF. The CDR3 DNA is TGTGCCAGCAGCTTAGACTCGGGCACAGATACGCAGTATTTT.

The sample holds one count of this clone. This chain uses TRBV6-6 with TRBJ1-5; D might be TRBD1 (6 bases). The ends were cut back, 6 bases at V and 2 bases at J, with 14 bases in the middle. The CDR3 length is 15 residues. The germline gives CDR1 MNHNY, CDR2 SVGAGI (reference sequence). CDR3 DNA: TGTGCCAGCAGCCGTACAGGGAACGGCAATCAGCCCCAGCATTTT. Translated, it gives CASSRTGNGNQPQHF.

The gene calls are TRBV9 and TRBJ2-1; 7 bases are a match to TRBD2. Germline values: CDR1 SGDLS, CDR2 YYNGEE. With V trimmed by 3 bases and J by 3 bases, 9 bases remained unmatched. CDR3 length: 16 amino acids. CDR3 sequence: CASSANAGEVYNEQFF. The CDR3 nucleotides read TGTGCCAGCAGCGCAAACGCGGGAGAGGTCTACAATGAGCAGTTCTTC.

The chain links TRBV24-1 to TRBJ2-1; 7 bases fit TRBD1. CDR1 is KGHDR and CDR2 is SFDVKD in the germline V gene. CDR3 length: 17 amino acids. J gave up 1 base and V 2 bases, and 7 bases lay outside the gene matches. The CDR3 protein is CATSDSTGTVSYNEQFF. The CDR3 nucleotides are TGTGCCACCAGTGATTCGACCGGGACAGTATCCTACAATGAGCAGTTCTTC.

J is TRBJ1-2 and V is TRBV7-9; D is possibly TRBD1 (6 bases). The CDR3 has 15 amino acids. V was pared by 5 bases and J by 1 base, with 14 bases between. CDR1 is SEHNR, CDR2 FQNEAQ, per germline (reference sequence). The CDR3 nucleotides read TGTGCCAGCAGCCCGCAGACAGGACTTAACTATGGCTACACCTTC. Its protein is CASSPQTGLNYGYTF.

V usage is TRBV7-9 and J usage is TRBJ2-1; 9 bases fit TRBD2. J gave up 12 bases and V 1 base, and 13 bases lay outside the gene matches. Germline lookup yields CDR1 SEHNR and CDR2 FQNEAQ (reference sequence). The CDR3 extends over 16 amino acids. The CDR3 sequence: CASSLGLAAKGGRQFF. CDR3 DNA sequence: TGTGCCAGCAGCTTAGGACTAGCGGCAAAAGGGGGTCGGCAGTTCTTC. The variable domain in full, with the rest retrieved from reference TRBV7-9 and TRBJ2-1, is DTGVSQNPRHKITKRGQNVTFRCDPISEHNRLYWYRQTLGQGPEFLTYFQNEAQLEKSRLLSDRFSAERPKGSFSTLEIQRTEQGDSAMYLCASSLGLAAKGGRQFFGPGTRLTVL.

CDR3 residues: CASSLGLQGSLGETQYF. The CDR3 DNA is TGCGCCAGCAGCTTGGGACTACAGGGAAGCCTGGGGGAGACCCAGTACTTC. This chain joins TRBV5-1 and TRBJ2-5; a possible D gene is TRBD1 (6 bases). The CDR3 length is 17 residues. Trimming stripped 0 bases from V and 5 bases from J, with 20 bases between. CDR1 is SGHRS and CDR2 is YFSETQ in the germline V gene.

This chain connects TRBV15 to TRBJ1-5, with 7 bases identical to TRBD1. Germline V gene sequence: CDR1 LNHNV, CDR2 YYDKDF (reference sequence). The CDR3 loop spans 14 amino acids. The J segment lost 2 bases and the V segment lost 4 bases, leaving 2 bases of the junction unmatched. CDR3 in amino acids: CATSIDRGNQPQHF. The CDR3 DNA reads TGTGCCACCAGCATCGACAGGGGCAATCAGCCCCAGCATTTT.

The chain couples TRBV5-1 to TRBJ2-5, with 11 bases fitting TRBD2. CDR1 is SGHRS, CDR2 YFSETQ, per germline. The CDR3 has 15 amino acids. Trimming at V came to 4 bases and at J to 4 bases, leaving 6 bases not matched to a gene. The CDR3 here is CASSLGTSGVETQYF. CDR3 DNA sequence: TGCGCCAGCAGCCTTGGGACTAGCGGTGTAGAGACCCAGTACTTC.

The chain has TRBV5-5 and TRBJ2-7, with D possibly being TRBD2 (6 bases). CDR3 size: 15 residues. Germline-derived CDR1 and CDR2 are SGHKS and YYEKEE (reference sequence). V lost 0 bases and J lost 4, with 14 bases in between. CDR3 nucleotides: TGTGCCAGCAGCTTGGAAGGATCTGGGGGGTACGAGCAGTACTTC. It yields the protein CASSLEGSGGYEQYF.

The chain employs TRBV5-8 and TRBJ1-2, with 7 bases identical to TRBD1. This CDR3 contains 14 residues. Looked up from germline, CDR1 is SGHTS and CDR2 is YDEGEE. Trimming at V came to 4 bases and at J to 4 bases, leaving 7 bases not matched to a gene. CDR3 in amino acids: CASSLRDSIYGYTF. CDR3 coding DNA: TGTGCCAGCAGCCTCCGGGACAGCATCTATGGCTACACCTTC.

A word on this clone: In this CDR3 the conserved last residue, phenylalanine or tryptophan, is missing, so a read error is likely. It is unclear where the CDR3 begins or ends on the DNA, so no DNA is shown, and the CDR3 is as TCRdb lists it. The rearrangement joins TRBV15 to TRBJ1-2; TRBD1 is taken as the D call from the table, unchecked against the DNA. Germline CDR1 and CDR2: LNHNV and YYDKDF (reference sequence). Termini included, the CDR3 measures 12 amino acids. The CDR3 sequence is CATSRDGQPPVI.

This chain joins TRBV4-1 and TRBJ2-5; D not resolved. Germline V gives CDR1 MGHRA, CDR2 YSYEKL. V was pared by 4 bases and J by 5 bases, with 8 bases between. The CDR3 length is 12 residues. The CDR3 DNA sequence: TGCGCCAGCAGCCCAGAGAGTGAGACCCAGTACTTC. Protein: CASSPESETQYF.

V is TRBV28 and J is TRBJ2-5, with 7 bases identical to TRBD2. After removal of 3 bases from V and 0 bases from J, the junction contained 4 bases not matched to a gene. The CDR3 extends over 15 amino acids. Germline V lookup: CDR1 MDHEN, CDR2 SYDVKM. The CDR3: CASSLSLADQETQYF. The CDR3 DNA follows: TGTGCCAGCAGTTTGAGTCTAGCGGACCAAGAGACCCAGTACTTC.

V and J are TRBV10-3 and TRBJ2-3; D perhaps matches TRBD1 (5 bases). This CDR3 has 14 residues. Germline CDR1 is ENHRY and CDR2 is SYGVKD. Trimming removed 10 bases at V and 0 bases at J, with 14 bases between. Here the CDR3 DNA reads TGTGCCACCGTGACAGACACTAGCACAGATACGCAGTATTTT. Translated: CATVTDTSTDTQYF.

The table lists this clone with a few counts. The chain couples TRBV7-9 to TRBJ1-3; the D is unclear. This CDR3 has 15 amino acids. V was cut by 5 bases and J by 0 bases, with 11 bases left in between. The germline gives CDR1 SEHNR, CDR2 FQNEAQ (reference sequence). The CDR3 loop is CASSPLGSSGNTIYF. Here the CDR3 DNA reads TGTGCCAGCAGCCCCCTAGGGAGCTCTGGAAACACCATATATTTT.

For the CDR3, the DNA is TGTGCCAGCAGCGCCAGGATCTTTAGCTCCTACAATGAGCAGTTCTTC. The encoded protein is CASSARIFSSYNEQFF. V and J are TRBV7-9 and TRBJ2-1, with D unresolved. This CDR3 is built from 16 residues. Per the germline V gene, CDR1 is SEHNR and CDR2 is FQNEAQ (reference sequence). V lost 5 bases, J lost 0 bases, and 14 bases lay in between. The entire variable domain, with the rest obtained from reference TRBV7-9 and TRBJ2-1, is as follows: DTGVSQNPRHKITKRGQNVTFRCDPISEHNRLYWYRQTLGQGPEFLTYFQNEAQLEKSRLLSDRFSAERPKGSFSTLEIQRTEQGDSAMYLCASSARIFSSYNEQFFGPGTRLTVL.

V gene TRBV5-1 combines with J gene TRBJ1-4; tentative D call: TRBD1 (5 bases). The germline V and J ends were trimmed by 2 bases and 5 bases, with 13 bases remaining between them. This CDR3 is built from 15 residues. Germline V lookup: CDR1 SGHRS, CDR2 YFSETQ. The CDR3 spells CASSFGQSKNEKLFF. Here the CDR3 DNA reads TGCGCCAGCAGCTTCGGACAAAGTAAAAATGAAAAACTGTTTTTT.